This T cell receptor beta chain was obtained from a study of blood T cell repertoires in COVID-19. Study details: The United States, Italy and Spain provided the acute and convalescent COVID-19 samples. From T cells, B-cell-depleted T cells, or PBMCs came the material, which was cDNA or gDNA.

Method: immunoSEQ multiplex PCR; TCRdb's copy keeps in-frame clones and lacks some. The sample has about 270,000 clones, less than 90% seen once; the top ten hold roughly 3.9%. This clone was detected once. Trimming shortened V by 0 bases and J by 8 bases, and 14 bases separated the two germline ends. CDR3 length: 15 amino acids. CDR1 and CDR2 (germline): LGHDT, YNNKEL (reference sequence). The rearrangement links TRBV3-1 (or the pseudogene TRBV3-2) to TRBJ2-4; tentatively, D is TRBD2 (5 bases). The TCR comes from a man aged 60-69 years who had recovered from COVID-19. Sample: peripheral blood. CDR3 nucleotide sequence: TGTGCCAGCAGCCAAGATTGGAGGACTGGAGACATTCAGTACTTC. This gives the protein CASSQDWRTGDIQYF.